Below are 27 T cell receptor beta chains sequenced from a single sample in a study of monozygotic twins with inflammatory bowel disease. From its re-call of the 5' RACE reads, TCRdb lists each CDR3 protein once, without DNA. Here the sample table reports about 99,000 distinct CDR3 sequences. The source material was blood. The origin of the receptors is a human donor with ulcerative colitis or Crohn's disease, or a healthy co-twin of an affected twin (not recorded which).

This chain uses TRBV11-3 with TRBJ2-1; TCRdb's D call of TRBD1 is untestable without DNA. The CDR3 consists of 16 residues. CDR1 and CDR2 from the germline V gene are SGHNT and YENEEA. The CDR3 protein is CASSDSTDYFSDEQFF.

The chain is built from TRBV11-2 and TRBJ2-2; lacking DNA, the TRBD2 call made by TCRdb goes unchecked. This CDR3 region has 17 residues. Germline lookup yields CDR1 SGHAT and CDR2 FQNNGV. CDR3 in amino acids: CASSLVGTGSRTGELFF.

The chain is built from TRBV5-1 and TRBJ2-2. The germline V gene encodes CDR1 SGHRS and CDR2 YFSETQ. The length of the CDR3 is 14 residues. The CDR3 loop is CASSLLWATGELFF.

The genes are TRBV10-3 and TRBJ2-1; TCRdb outputs TRBD2, but without DNA this stays unchecked. Looked up from germline, CDR1 is ENHRY and CDR2 is SYGVKD. CDR3 length equals 16 residues. The CDR3 region is CAISESGSGNYNEQFF.

The chain's CDR3 is CASSPPPSGAETQYF. The chain joins TRBV7-7 to TRBJ2-5; without DNA, the TCRdb call of TRBD2 cannot be checked. CDR3 length: 15 amino acids. Germline V gene sequence: CDR1 SSHAT, CDR2 FNYEAQ (reference sequence). Full variable domain (remainder filled in from reference TRBV7-7 and TRBJ2-5): GAGVSQSPRYKVTKRGQDVTLRCDPISSHATLYWYQQALGQGPEFLTYFNYEAQPDKSGLPSDRFSAERPEGSISTLTIQRTEQRDSAMYRCASSPPPSGAETQYFGPGTRLLVL.

The chain has TRBV2 and TRBJ2-1; TCRdb gives TRBD1 as the D gene, but with no DNA this cannot be confirmed. There are 14 residues in the CDR3. Germline V gene sequence: CDR1 SNHLY, CDR2 FYNNEI. The CDR3 sequence: CRPSGRRFYNEQFF. The whole variable domain, filled in from reference TRBV2 and TRBJ2-1, reads EPEVTQTPSHQVTQMGQEVILRCVPISNHLYFYWYRQILGQKVEFLVSFYNNEISEKSEIFDDQFSVERPDGSNFTLKIRSTKLEDSAMYFCRPSGRRFYNEQFFGPGTRLTVL.

The V and J genes are TRBV19 and TRBJ2-3; TCRdb's D call of TRBD1 is untestable without DNA. The germline CDR1 and CDR2 sequences are LNHDA and SQIVND (reference sequence). This CDR3 has 14 residues. CDR3 residues: CASSSRVRTDTQYF.

This chain joins TRBV5-6 and TRBJ2-4; TCRdb's D call of TRBD1 is untestable without DNA. CDR1 SGHDT and CDR2 YYEEEE come from the germline V gene. This CDR3 has 12 residues. The CDR3 protein is CASSYGANIQYF.

The V call is TRBV5-1, the J call TRBJ1-4; TCRdb selects TRBD1, and the lack of DNA leaves this call unchecked. CDR1 and CDR2 (germline): SGHRS, YFSETQ. The CDR3 runs to 15 residues. CDR3 in amino acids: CASSPGPGGGEKLFF.

This rearrangement joins TRBV28 to TRBJ2-7; the TCRdb D gene call, TRBD2, has no DNA to confirm it. From germline, CDR1 is MDHEN and CDR2 SYDVKM. CDR3 length: 16 residues. CDR3 sequence reads: CASSPGTTSGRYEQYF. The whole variable domain, remainder taken from reference TRBV28 and TRBJ2-7, is DVKVTQSSRYLVKRTGEKVFLECVQDMDHENMFWYRQDPGLGLRLIYFSYDVKMKEKGDIPEGYSVSREKKERFSLILESASTNQTSMYLCASSPGTTSGRYEQYFGPGTRLTVT.

The chain couples TRBV5-1 to TRBJ2-5; TCRdb's D gene call, TRBD2, goes unchecked for lack of DNA. Germline V gene data show CDR1 as SGHRS and CDR2 as YFSETQ. This CDR3 is 16 amino acids long. CDR3 sequence reads: CASSLGLAEYQETQYF.

This chain uses TRBV18 with TRBJ1-1; TCRdb gives TRBD1 as the D gene, but with no DNA this cannot be confirmed. CDR3 size: 14 residues. CDR1 KGHSH and CDR2 LQKENI come from the germline V gene. The CDR3: CASSPLQGRTEAFF.

V usage is TRBV28 and J usage is TRBJ2-3; there is no DNA to check the TCRdb D call of TRBD2. Germline V CDR1 and CDR2: MDHEN, SYDVKM. CDR3 size: 14 residues. This CDR3 is CAILSGRAQDTQYF.

The chain carries TRBV20-1 and TRBJ2-7; with no DNA, the TCRdb D assignment of TRBD2 cannot be verified. The CDR3 length is 14 residues. CDR1 and CDR2 (germline): DFQATT, SNEGSKA (reference sequence). The CDR3 is CSAGRDQSSYEQYF.

The chain carries TRBV28 and TRBJ2-1. In germline, CDR1 is MDHEN, CDR2 SYDVKM. The CDR3 sequence is 13 residues long. CDR3 protein: CASSLGIDKGQFF.

The chain uses TRBV5-4 and TRBJ2-5. The CDR3 spans 12 residues. Per germline, CDR1 SGHNT and CDR2 YYREEE (reference sequence). This CDR3 is CASSKGQETQYF.

The rearrangement joins TRBV7-9 to TRBJ2-1; TCRdb names TRBD1, which stays unverified in the absence of DNA. Germline V gene lookup returns CDR1 SEHNR and CDR2 FQNEAQ (reference sequence). CDR3 length equals 15 residues. The CDR3 protein is CASSLAARGRGEQFF.

The rearrangement links TRBV5-1 to TRBJ2-3; TCRdb gives TRBD1 as the D gene, but with no DNA this cannot be confirmed. The CDR3 is 17 residues long. The germline V gene has CDR1 SGHRS and CDR2 YFSETQ. Here the CDR3 reads CASSLAVGAGRADTQYF.

The J gene is TRBJ2-1, the V gene TRBV28; no DNA is available, so the TRBD2 call from TCRdb remains unchecked. Germline V lookup: CDR1 MDHEN, CDR2 SYDVKM. The CDR3 extends over 14 amino acids. This CDR3 is CASSGGDYPNEQFF.

The chain carries TRBV20-1 and TRBJ2-3; TCRdb lists TRBD2, though no DNA is available to test this call. Germline V gene lookup returns CDR1 DFQATT and CDR2 SNEGSKA (reference sequence). This CDR3 region has 15 residues. CDR3 loop: CSALLAASSTDTQYF.

The chain recombines TRBV28 with TRBJ2-7; the TCRdb D gene call, TRBD1, has no DNA to confirm it. Germline-derived CDR1 and CDR2 are MDHEN and SYDVKM. This CDR3 is built from 13 residues. CDR3 sequence reads: CAGAGTGGYEQYF. The whole variable domain, remainder taken from reference TRBV28 and TRBJ2-7, is DVKVTQSSRYLVKRTGEKVFLECVQDMDHENMFWYRQDPGLGLRLIYFSYDVKMKEKGDIPEGYSVSREKKERFSLILESASTNQTSMYLCAGAGTGGYEQYFGPGTRLTVT.

The V call is TRBV5-1, the J call TRBJ1-4. This CDR3 is built from 13 residues. Germline V gene sequence: CDR1 SGHRS, CDR2 YFSETQ. The CDR3 is CASSFQVDEKLFF.

The rearrangement links TRBV2 to TRBJ2-7; no DNA is available, so the TRBD2 call from TCRdb remains unchecked. Germline V CDR1 and CDR2: SNHLY, FYNNEI. There are 13 residues in the CDR3. CDR3 protein: CASTGEASSEQYF.

V usage is TRBV5-4 and J usage is TRBJ1-1. Germline V CDR1 and CDR2: SGHNT, YYREEE (reference sequence). This CDR3 is built from 14 residues. The CDR3 sequence: CASSAEDVNTEAFF.

J is TRBJ2-7 and V is TRBV7-9. Germline values: CDR1 SEHNR, CDR2 FQNEAQ (reference sequence). The CDR3 spans 16 residues. The chain's CDR3 is CASSLEEAGGSYEQYF. Using reference TRBV7-9 and TRBJ2-7 for the parts outside the CDR3, the full variable domain is DTGVSQNPRHKITKRGQNVTFRCDPISEHNRLYWYRQTLGQGPEFLTYFQNEAQLEKSRLLSDRFSAERPKGSFSTLEIQRTEQGDSAMYLCASSLEEAGGSYEQYFGPGTRLTVT.

This chain's CDR3 is CASSQDTVGATYGYTF. The V and J genes are TRBV3-1 and TRBJ1-2; the D call from TCRdb, TRBD1, cannot be confirmed without DNA. Germline V lookup: CDR1 LGHDT, CDR2 YNNKEL (reference sequence). The CDR3 sequence is 16 residues long.

This chain links TRBV19 with TRBJ1-2; TCRdb proposes TRBD1, but this gene call is untestable without DNA. CDR1 LNHDA and CDR2 SQIVND come from the germline V gene (reference sequence). The CDR3 spans 11 residues. CDR3 protein: CASSIGNGYTF.